These 10 T cell receptor beta chains originate from one sample sequenced in a study of identical twins. Each CDR3 protein is one row after TCRdb ran MiXCR on the 5' RACE reads. The table includes some 230,000 distinct CDR3 sequences, roughly 7.1% detected once. These data are also associated with another study on T cells expressing NK-cell markers.

The sample consisted of CD8+ T cells sorted from blood. All receptors derive from a woman aged 18-29 years in good health.

In this sample, this clonotype turned up a few times. V gene TRBV6-6 combines with J gene TRBJ1-5, with D unclear. Looked up from germline, CDR1 is MNHNY and CDR2 is SVGAGI (reference sequence). This CDR3 is 13 amino acids long. Trimming pared 5 bases from V and 4 bases from J, leaving 9 bases between. DNA for the CDR3: TGTGCCAGCAGTAGTATGGGGAATCAGCCCCAGCATTTT. It translates to CASSSMGNQPQHF.

The chain has TRBV7-9 and TRBJ2-1; possibly TRBD2 for D (5 bases). The CDR3 has 15 residues. V lost 5 bases to trimming and J lost 2 bases, with 13 bases between them. CDR1 SEHNR and CDR2 FQNEAQ come from the germline V gene (reference sequence). The CDR3 region is CASSSERRPYNEQFF. DNA for the CDR3: TGTGCCAGCAGCAGCGAGCGGCGCCCCTACAATGAGCAGTTCTTC. Using reference TRBV7-9 and TRBJ2-1 for the parts outside the CDR3, the full variable domain is DTGVSQNPRHKITKRGQNVTFRCDPISEHNRLYWYRQTLGQGPEFLTYFQNEAQLEKSRLLSDRFSAERPKGSFSTLEIQRTEQGDSAMYLCASSSERRPYNEQFFGPGTRLTVL.

The CDR3 loop is CASSRTSGRHNEQFF. The CDR3 DNA reads TGTGCCAGCAGTCGGACTAGCGGGAGGCACAATGAGCAGTTCTTC. This chain joins TRBV28 and TRBJ2-1; 14 nucleotides line up with TRBD2. The germline gives CDR1 MDHEN, CDR2 SYDVKM. V gave up 5 bases and J gave up 5 bases; unmatched junction bases: 2. This CDR3 spans 15 amino acids.

In this sample, this clonotype turned up a few times. This rearrangement joins TRBV5-1 to TRBJ2-2; TRBD1 agrees at 9 bases. This CDR3 is built from 16 residues. J was trimmed by 6 bases and V by 1 base; bases with no gene match: 7. Germline CDR1 SGHRS, CDR2 YFSETQ. This CDR3 reads CASSLRGQGIPGELFF. Here the CDR3 DNA reads TGCGCCAGCAGCTTGCGAGGACAGGGGATTCCCGGGGAGCTGTTTTTT.

The chain couples TRBV6-5 to TRBJ2-3, with 9 bases identical to TRBD1. The CDR3 consists of 15 residues. V lost 6 bases, J lost 1 base, and 5 bases stayed unmatched. Germline-derived CDR1 and CDR2 are MNHEY and SVGAGI. The CDR3 nucleotides read TGTGCCAGCAGCCGGACAGGGGACGGCACAGATACGCAGTATTTT. This translates into CASSRTGDGTDTQYF.

The chain couples TRBV11-2 to TRBJ2-5; D is perhaps TRBD1 (6 bases). The ends were cut back, 0 bases at V and 4 bases at J, with 12 bases in the middle. The germline CDR1 and CDR2 sequences are SGHAT and FQNNGV. The CDR3 has 15 residues. The CDR3 region has the DNA TGTGCCAGCAGCTTAGAAACAGGGACGGCAGAGACCCAGTACTTC. As protein: CASSLETGTAETQYF.

This clonotype showed up many times. V and J are TRBV12-3 or TRBV12-4 and TRBJ2-1; D remains ambiguous. V gave up 7 bases and J gave up 1 base, with 11 bases separating them. The CDR3 is 14 amino acids. The CDR3 here is CASTLGLSYNEQFF. In DNA, the CDR3 is TGTGCCAGCACCCTGGGGTTGTCCTACAATGAGCAGTTCTTC.

Only a few counts were recorded for this clonotype. CDR3 protein: CASSDWVGGADGYTF. DNA of the CDR3: TGCGCCAGCAGTGACTGGGTGGGGGGCGCGGATGGCTACACCTTC. The chain employs TRBV10-2 and TRBJ1-2; maybe TRBD1 (6 bases). The CDR3 length is 15 residues. Germline CDR1 and CDR2: WSHSY and SAAADI. V was clipped by 3 bases and J by 6 bases, with 17 bases between them.

There are a few counts of this clonotype. The chain recombines TRBV6-1 with TRBJ2-1; 13 positions agree with TRBD2. This CDR3 is built from 15 residues. Germline CDR1 and CDR2: MNHNS and SASEGT. The V segment lost 6 bases and the J segment 9 bases; nucleotides outside the gene matches: 8. CDR3 sequence reads: CASRQTSGGVTEQFF. The CDR3 nucleotides read TGTGCCAGCAGGCAAACTAGCGGGGGGGTAACTGAGCAGTTCTTC.

This clonotype has just a few counts. This chain uses TRBV9 with TRBJ2-7; 8 bases match TRBD1. From germline, CDR1 is SGDLS and CDR2 YYNGEE. There are 13 residues in the CDR3. Losses at the gene ends were 3 bases for V and 7 bases for J; bases not matched to a gene: 6. This CDR3 reads CASSAGTGGEQYF. CDR3 sequence (DNA): TGTGCCAGCAGCGCCGGGACAGGTGGGGAGCAGTACTTC.